A single sample is the source of the 22 T cell receptor beta chains below, sequenced in a study of shared clonotypes between healthy human individuals. The repertoire was sequenced with immunoSEQ multiplex PCR; TCRdb's copy has only in-frame clones and lacks some. The sample consists of approximately 1.5 million clones, 95% to 99% of them appearing once. Specimen: naive CD4+ T cells sorted from blood. Subset indicated: CD45RA+ positively selected. These receptors were obtained from a man in his thirties or forties in good health.

CDR3 region: CASRTSGASYEQYF. The CDR3 DNA follows: TGTGCCAGCCGGACTAGCGGGGCGTCCTACGAGCAGTACTTC. The genes are TRBV27 and TRBJ2-7; 12 bases are a match to TRBD2. The length of the CDR3 is 14 residues. The V gene's germline CDR1 is MNHEY and CDR2 SMNVEV (reference sequence). J gave up 1 base and V 8 bases, and 3 bases lay outside the gene matches.

V and J are TRBV18 and TRBJ2-7, with a possible D match to TRBD1 (6 bases). V gave up 4 bases and J gave up 2 bases, with 15 bases separating them. In germline, CDR1 is KGHSH, CDR2 LQKENI. The CDR3 consists of 15 residues. Written as DNA, the CDR3 is TGTGCCAGCTCACGGACGACAGGTAGCACCTACGAGCAGTACTTC. This translates into CASSRTTGSTYEQYF.

As regards this clone: Other nucleotide sequences in the sample specify the same CDR3. This rearrangement joins TRBV30 to TRBJ2-1; the D is unclear. This CDR3 has 13 residues. CDR1 is GTSNPN and CDR2 is SVGIG in the germline V gene (reference sequence). Between the trimmed V and J ends, which lost 0 bases and 7 bases, there was a span of 10 bases. DNA for the CDR3: TGTGCCTGGAGTGTAAGAAGAGGAAATGAGCAGTTCTTC. This encodes CAWSVRRGNEQFF.

J is TRBJ2-7 and V is TRBV5-4; either TRBD1 or TRBD2 may fit D (5 bases each). Germline V CDR1 and CDR2: SGHNT, YYREEE (reference sequence). The V and J ends lost 0 bases and 0 bases respectively, with 10 bases between them. The CDR3 loop spans 15 amino acids. CDR3 nucleotide sequence: TGTGCCAGCAGCTTGGCGGGGCCCAGCTCCTACGAGCAGTACTTC. It encodes CASSLAGPSSYEQYF.

V usage is TRBV11-3 and J usage is TRBJ2-5; TRBD2 agrees at 7 bases. The CDR3 length is 13 residues. Germline CDR1 and CDR2: SGHNT and YENEEA. V dropped 5 bases and J dropped 5; count of bases not matched to a gene: 5. The CDR3 coding sequence is TGTGCCAGCAGCCTCGTCGGGGGGGAGACCCAGTACTTC. This codes for CASSLVGGETQYF.

The J gene is TRBJ2-7, the V gene TRBV2; D ambiguous. The germline V and J ends were trimmed by 4 bases and 0 bases, with 7 bases remaining between them. Germline values: CDR1 SNHLY, CDR2 FYNNEI. CDR3 length equals 13 residues. This chain's CDR3 is CASSGEVSYEQYF. The CDR3 region has the DNA TGTGCCAGCAGTGGGGAAGTCTCCTACGAGCAGTACTTC. Full variable domain (remainder filled in from reference TRBV2 and TRBJ2-7): EPEVTQTPSHQVTQMGQEVILRCVPISNHLYFYWYRQILGQKVEFLVSFYNNEISEKSEIFDDQFSVERPDGSNFTLKIRSTKLEDSAMYFCASSGEVSYEQYFGPGTRLTVT.

CDR3 protein: CATGAEEGNQPQHF. In DNA, the CDR3 is TGTGCCACCGGGGCCGAAGAAGGCAATCAGCCCCAGCATTTT. J is TRBJ1-5 and V is TRBV10-3, with D perhaps matching TRBD1 (5 bases). The CDR3 runs 14 residues. The V end lost 10 bases, the J end lost 2 bases, and 15 bases lay between the germline ends. Per germline, CDR1 ENHRY and CDR2 SYGVKD.

This clone showed up just once. CDR3 residues: CASSYWTDTEAFF. For the CDR3, the DNA is TGTGCCAGCAGTTACTGGACGGACACTGAAGCTTTCTTT. This chain links TRBV6-5 with TRBJ1-1, with unresolved D. The germline CDR1 and CDR2 sequences are MNHEY and SVGAGI. This CDR3 region has 13 residues. V was pared by 1 base and J by 3 bases, with 6 bases between.

The V gene is TRBV9, the J gene TRBJ2-7, with D possibly matching TRBD1 (6 bases). Germline values: CDR1 SGDLS, CDR2 YYNGEE. Trimming shortened V by 0 bases and J by 3 bases, and 10 bases separated the two germline ends. The CDR3 is 14 residues long. CDR3 in DNA: TGTGCCAGCAGCGTAGAGGGCAGGGGCTACGAGCAGTACTTC. Protein product: CASSVEGRGYEQYF.

V is TRBV7-9 and J is TRBJ2-1; the D gene is possibly TRBD2 (5 bases). V was clipped by 4 bases and J by 4 bases, with 17 bases between them. The germline gives CDR1 SEHNR, CDR2 FQNEAQ (reference sequence). The CDR3 is made up of 16 amino acids. CDR3 protein: CASSSGGSLNYNEQFF. CDR3 coding DNA: TGTGCCAGCAGCTCTGGTGGGAGTTTAAATTACAATGAGCAGTTCTTC.

J is TRBJ2-7 and V is TRBV9, with D maybe TRBD2 (6 bases). CDR3 length equals 14 residues. Germline V CDR1 and CDR2: SGDLS, YYNGEE. V lost 0 bases to trimming and J lost 4 bases, with 11 bases between them. The CDR3 region has the DNA TGTGCCAGCAGCGTAGTTCCGGGAGATTACGAGCAGTACTTC. Translating it yields CASSVVPGDYEQYF.

This chain links TRBV19 with TRBJ2-5, with D tentatively TRBD2 (5 bases). Germline CDR1 reads LNHDA; CDR2 reads SQIVND (reference sequence). CDR3 length: 15 residues. The V end was cut by 4 bases, the J end by 2 bases, with 14 bases between. The CDR3 is CASSTSRADQETQYF. The CDR3 DNA sequence: TGTGCCAGTAGTACTTCGCGGGCCGATCAAGAGACCCAGTACTTC.

The J gene is TRBJ2-1, the V gene TRBV27, with 13 bases identical to TRBD2. Germline trimming cut 7 bases from V and 7 bases from J; bases unmatched to any gene: 10. The CDR3 has 16 amino acids. CDR1 and CDR2 from the germline V gene are MNHEY and SMNVEV (reference sequence). The CDR3 DNA reads as TGTGCCAGCAATCCGACGGGACTAGCGGGACAAAATGAGCAGTTCTTC. This translates into CASNPTGLAGQNEQFF.

This sequence joins TRBV19 and TRBJ2-1; tentatively, D is TRBD2 (5 bases). This CDR3 region has 15 residues. The germline V gene encodes CDR1 LNHDA and CDR2 SQIVND (reference sequence). Trimming removed 10 bases at V and 3 bases at J, with 19 bases between. The CDR3 reads CATRSTILSYNEQFF. CDR3 coding DNA: TGTGCCACCAGGTCGACTATCCTCAGCTACAATGAGCAGTTCTTC.

This chain uses TRBV5-1 with TRBJ2-7, with a weak D call TRBD2 (6 bases). Germline loops: CDR1 SGHRS, CDR2 YFSETQ. Trimming removed 0 bases from V and 6 bases from J, with 13 bases in between. The CDR3 has 14 residues. The CDR3: CASSLVGSLVEQYF. The CDR3 DNA reads as TGCGCCAGCAGCTTGGTCGGGAGTCTCGTCGAGCAGTACTTC. Full variable domain (rest looked up from reference TRBV5-1 and TRBJ2-7): KAGVTQTPRYLIKTRGQQVTLSCSPISGHRSVSWYQQTPGQGLQFLFEYFSETQRNKGNFPGRFSGRQFSNSRSEMNVSTLELGDSALYLCASSLVGSLVEQYFGPGTRLTVT.

J is TRBJ1-5 and V is TRBV19, with 7 positions matching TRBD1. Trimming removed 4 bases from V and 7 bases from J; junction bases left unmatched: 10. This CDR3 has 15 amino acids. Germline V gene data show CDR1 as LNHDA and CDR2 as SQIVND (reference sequence). The CDR3 is CASSTADRAGQPQHF. CDR3 sequence (DNA): TGTGCCAGTAGTACCGCCGACAGGGCTGGCCAGCCCCAGCATTTT.

This clone occurred once. This sample also contains other DNA sequences that code for the same CDR3. V and J are TRBV4-3 and TRBJ2-7, with a possible D match to TRBD1 (6 bases). The germline V gene has CDR1 LGHNA and CDR2 YSLEER. V shed 0 bases and J shed 4 bases, with 10 bases lying between them. The CDR3 spans 14 residues. The CDR3 DNA is TGCGCCAGCAGCCAAGAAGGCAGGGGTTACGAGCAGTACTTC. Its translation: CASSQEGRGYEQYF.

V usage is TRBV19 and J usage is TRBJ2-1; D unresolved. The germline CDR1 and CDR2 sequences are LNHDA and SQIVND (reference sequence). This CDR3 contains 14 residues. The ends were cut back, 5 bases at V and 3 bases at J, with 11 bases in the middle. The chain's CDR3 is CASSPRKSYNEQFF. CDR3 nucleotide sequence: TGTGCCAGTAGTCCTAGAAAAAGCTACAATGAGCAGTTCTTC.

The chain carries TRBV6-6 and TRBJ1-5, with TRBD1 identical over 9 bases. V trimming: 10 bases; J trimming: 2 bases; junction bases outside the gene matches: 6. This CDR3 has 14 amino acids. Germline CDR1 MNHNY, CDR2 SVGAGI (reference sequence). CDR3 region: CATVDRGGNQPQHF. DNA for the CDR3: TGTGCCACCGTTGACAGGGGGGGCAATCAGCCCCAGCATTTT.

This clone was seen only once. The V and J genes are TRBV2 and TRBJ2-7; no definite D call. V lost 7 bases to trimming and J lost 7 bases, with 20 bases between them. The CDR3 has 14 amino acids. Germline CDR1 reads SNHLY; CDR2 reads FYNNEI. DNA for the CDR3: TGTGCCAGCATAGGGATCCAGACTCTACTAGAGCAGTACTTC. It is translated as CASIGIQTLLEQYF.

The CDR3 DNA is TGCGCCAGCAGCTTGGCCGGGACAGAAACCGGGGAGCTGTTTTTT. Translating it yields CASSLAGTETGELFF. The chain combines TRBV5-1 with TRBJ2-2; TRBD1 matches at 7 bases. CDR1 is SGHRS, CDR2 YFSETQ, per germline. The CDR3 sequence is 15 residues long. V lost 0 bases, J lost 5 bases, and 4 bases stayed unmatched.

The rearrangement joins TRBV25-1 to TRBJ1-1; D is unresolved. The V gene's germline CDR1 is MGHDK and CDR2 SYGVNS. This CDR3 region has 14 residues. Trimming took 5 bases from V and 2 from J, leaving 12 bases between them. The CDR3 is CASSKVGLNTEAFF. CDR3 DNA sequence: TGTGCCAGCAGTAAAGTTGGACTTAACACTGAAGCTTTCTTT.